This T cell receptor beta chain was recovered during a study of identical twins' blood T cells. Germline V gene sequence: CDR1 SEHNR, CDR2 FQNEAQ (reference sequence). The CDR3 extends over 15 amino acids. Between the trimmed V and J ends, which lost 1 base and 0 bases, there was a span of 8 bases. Whole-study findings and limits: Each donor's most abundant TCRbeta clonotypes shared more CDR3 sequences with her twin than unrelated donors. Environmental influences on twin similarity could not be excluded. V gene usage reportedly matched far better within twin pairs than unrelated donors.

This clonotype was recorded a few times. Its target is unknown. TCR cDNA libraries were made from RNA using a previously described, modified protocol. Via MiXCR, TCRdb re-called the 5' RACE reads, giving one row per CDR3 protein. The table shows fewer than 450,000 distinct CDR3 sequences, with about 28% occurring only once. Sequencing input: PBMCs. The chain carries TRBV7-9 and TRBJ2-3; no clear D gene. The clonotype comes from a woman aged 18 to 55 in good health. CDR3 DNA: TGTGCCAGCAGCTTAGAAGGTTTTAGCACAGATACGCAGTATTTT. Protein product: CASSLEGFSTDTQYF.